The rows below give T cell receptor beta chains drawn from one sample of a study of T cells in Graves' hyperthyroidism and ophthalmopathy. TCRdb reprocessed the multiplex PCR reads via MiXCR and lists one record per CDR3 protein. The table has roughly 650,000 distinct CDR3 sequences, about 16% seen once. The sequenced material came from blood. The receptors stem from a woman between 40 and 55 years old with Graves' ophthalmopathy. CDR3s include the opening cysteine and the closing phenylalanine or tryptophan. D genes are given only for firm matches. Clone size is shown for a subset of rows, as once, few, many or a class of expanded clone.

TGTGCCAGCAGCCAAGATACGGGAAAGACCCAGTACTTC | CASSQDTGKTQYF | TRBJ2-5 | NA | many | TRBV3-1
TGTGCCAGCAGTTTACGGACCTATGGCTACACCTTC | CASSLRTYGYTF | TRBJ1-2 | NA | many | TRBV28
TGCAGTGCTAGCGTTGGGGGAAACACAGATACGCAGTATTTT | CSASVGGNTDTQYF | TRBJ2-3 | NA | NA | TRBV20-1
TGTGCCAGCAGCTACGACGGGACCTCCTACGAGCAGTACTTC | CASSYDGTSYEQYF | TRBJ2-7 | NA | many | TRBV11-2
TGTGCCAGCAGCTACCCTCGGGGGGGGTTGAGCAATCAGCCCCAGCATTTT | CASSYPRGGLSNQPQHF | TRBJ1-5 | NA | few | TRBV13
TGCGCCAGCAGCCAAGGTGGGAGCGGCCTACTACGGGAGCAGTTCTTC | CASSQGGSGLLREQFF | TRBJ2-1 | NA | NA | TRBV4-1
TGCAGCGTTGAAGGGATCGGTCCCAATGAGCAGTTCTTC | CSVEGIGPNEQFF | TRBJ2-1 | NA | NA | TRBV29-1
TGTGCCAGCAGCGCTTGGGGGACAGGGGGCAACACCGGGGAGCTGTTTTTT | CASSAWGTGGNTGELFF | TRBJ2-2 | TRBD1 | many | TRBV3-1
TGTGCCAGCCGACTTTCCGGGACACCGAATGAAAAACTGTTTTTT | CASRLSGTPNEKLFF | TRBJ1-4 | NA | many | TRBV27
TGTGCCAGCAGTTCGCCCGCGGGGACAGGGGGCTACGAGCAGTACTTC | CASSSPAGTGGYEQYF | TRBJ2-7 | TRBD1 | NA | TRBV27
TGTGCCAGCAGGGATAAAACGGACCGGCGATATAATTCACCCCTCCACTTT | CASRDKTDRRYNSPLHF | TRBJ1-6 | NA | NA | TRBV6-1
TGCGCCAGCAAGGGCGGGGACAGGATGAACACTGAAGCTTTCTTT | CASKGGDRMNTEAFF | TRBJ1-1 | TRBD1 | few | TRBV5-1
TGTGCCAGCAGACTAGACGGAGCAACTAATGAAAAACTGTTTTTT | CASRLDGATNEKLFF | TRBJ1-4 | NA | many | TRBV2
TGTGCCAGCAGTGAAGCTGGGCTAGCGGGCTACAATGAGCAGTTCTTC | CASSEAGLAGYNEQFF | TRBJ2-1 | TRBD2 | many | TRBV2
TGTGCCAGCGCGGGTCTTGACTATGGCTACACCTTC | CASAGLDYGYTF | TRBJ1-2 | NA | many | TRBV3-1
TGTGCCAGCAGCTTCACCTCGGGACCCGACGGAAACACCATATATTTT | CASSFTSGPDGNTIYF | TRBJ1-3 | NA | many | TRBV11-3
TGCAGTGCCTCAGGACTAGCGGGGGTGGGGGATACGCAGTATTTT | CSASGLAGVGDTQYF | TRBJ2-3 | TRBD2 | many | TRBV20-1
TGCAGTGCGACGGACAGGGTAAATGAAAAACTGTTTTTT | CSATDRVNEKLFF | TRBJ1-4 | TRBD1 | NA | TRBV20-1
TGTGCCAGCAGTGTAGACCTGGGGAATGAGCAGTTCTTC | CASSVDLGNEQFF | TRBJ2-1 | NA | many | TRBV2
TGCGCCAGCACATACGGACAGACGGAGACCCAGTACTTC | CASTYGQTETQYF | TRBJ2-5 | NA | few | TRBV5-1
TGTGCCAGCAGCCATCACTTGATTGAGCCGACGAGCGGGCAGTACTTC | CASSHHLIEPTSGQYF | TRBJ2-7 | NA | NA | TRBV13
TGTGCCAGCAGCTATGGGACAGTTCTCACCGGGGAGCTGTTTTTT | CASSYGTVLTGELFF | TRBJ2-2 | TRBD1 | few | TRBV7-9
TGTGCCAGCAGCCCCCCGCGGTTAAGCTCTGGAAACACCATATATTTT | CASSPPRLSSGNTIYF | TRBJ1-3 | NA | NA | TRBV7-9
TGTGCCAGCAGCTTAGTTAGTGGACAGGGGTTATACAATGAGCAGTTCTTC | CASSLVSGQGLYNEQFF | TRBJ2-1 | TRBD1 | NA | TRBV7-2